A selection of T cell receptor beta chains follows, all from one sample in a study of cytomegalovirus exposure and HLA in healthy donors. The data were produced by immunoSEQ multiplex PCR, yet TCRdb's version contains in-frame clones alone and is incomplete. The repertoire holds 110,000 or so clones, approximately 91% seen once, with 4% to 5.5% in the top ten. Sequencing was done on a sample of PBMCs. The receptors here all came from a man aged 18 to 30 in good health and CMV-seropositive. Each CDR3 is given with its conserved first and last residue. The D gene is left open where the match is weak. Clone size is given for some rows only: seen once, a few or many times, or a class if the clone is expanded.

clone size	V gene	J gene	D gene	CDR3 protein	CDR3 DNA
.	TRBV28	TRBJ2-2	TRBD1	CASSYSGTGLTGELFF	TGTGCCAGCAGTTATTCCGGGACAGGACTCACCGGGGAGCTGTTTTTT
.	TRBV9	TRBJ1-4	.	CASSPRTATNEKLFF	TGTGCCAGCAGCCCTCGGACAGCAACTAATGAAAAACTGTTTTTT
.	TRBV27	TRBJ1-4	.	CASSDRPATNEKLFF	TGTGCCAGCAGTGACAGGCCTGCAACTAATGAAAAACTGTTTTTT
.	TRBV7-2	TRBJ1-2	.	CASSSRVLYGYTF	TGTGCCAGCAGCTCCAGGGTTTTGTATGGCTACACCTTC
.	TRBV9	TRBJ2-3	TRBD2	CASSVGRAAGDQASTDTQYF	TGTGCCAGCAGCGTAGGGCGGGCGGCGGGGGACCAGGCGAGCACAGATACGCAGTATTTT
.	TRBV5-4	TRBJ1-4	.	CASSLGGGNEKLFF	TGTGCCAGCAGCTTGGGGGGGGGTAATGAAAAACTGTTTTTT
.	TRBV7-2	TRBJ1-6	.	CASSSRVSYNSPLHF	TGTGCCAGCAGCTCCAGGGTTTCCTATAATTCACCCCTCCACTTT
.	TRBV6-5	TRBJ2-7	.	CASSSQGGYEQYF	TGTGCCAGCAGTTCCCAAGGAGGCTACGAGCAGTACTTC
.	TRBV5-5	TRBJ1-5	.	CASSSGAGRVNQPQHF	TGTGCCAGCAGCTCAGGGGCAGGGAGGGTCAATCAGCCCCAGCATTTT
.	TRBV9	TRBJ2-5	TRBD2	CASNSGGLQETQYF	TGTGCCAGCAATAGCGGGGGCCTCCAAGAGACCCAGTACTTC
.	TRBV28	TRBJ2-7	TRBD1	CASNEAGTGVEQYF	TGTGCCAGCAACGAAGCCGGGACAGGGGTCGAGCAGTACTTC
.	TRBV7-6	TRBJ2-1	.	CASSLKLSVQFEQFF	TGTGCCAGCAGCTTAAAGTTGTCAGTTCAATTTGAGCAGTTCTTC
.	TRBV2	TRBJ1-4	.	CASSQPRGGARTNEKLFF	TGTGCCAGCAGTCAACCTAGGGGGGGGGCAAGGACTAATGAAAAACTGTTTTTT
.	TRBV10-1	TRBJ1-2	.	CASSEGQSGYTF	TGCGCCAGCAGTGAAGGACAATCTGGCTACACCTTC
.	TRBV10-2	TRBJ1-1	TRBD1	CASRTGVTNTEAFF	TGCGCCAGCAGGACAGGGGTTACGAACACTGAAGCTTTCTTT
.	TRBV11-2	TRBJ2-7	.	CASSLGGSSYEQYF	TGTGCCAGCAGCCTCGGGGGAAGCTCCTACGAGCAGTACTTC
.	TRBV27	TRBJ2-3	TRBD2	CASNQLAGRTDTQYF	TGTGCCAGCAACCAACTAGCGGGGAGGACAGATACGCAGTATTTT
.	TRBV5-1	TRBJ2-7	TRBD1	CASSFGTGLSYEQYF	TGCGCCAGCAGCTTCGGGACAGGACTTTCCTACGAGCAGTACTTC
.	TRBV7-6	TRBJ1-3	.	CASSLGAGPSGNTIYF	TGTGCCAGCAGCTTAGGGGCAGGCCCCTCTGGAAACACCATATATTTT
once	TRBV7-9	TRBJ2-1	TRBD2	CASSYGLAEANEQFF	TGTGCCAGCAGCTACGGACTAGCGGAGGCCAATGAGCAGTTCTTC
few	TRBV2	TRBJ2-1	TRBD1	CASRGDRGTYNEQFF	TGTGCCAGCAGGGGGGACAGGGGGACCTACAATGAGCAGTTCTTC
.	TRBV2	TRBJ2-3	.	CASSGSDTDTQYF	TGTGCCAGCAGTGGGTCAGACACAGATACGCAGTATTTT
.	TRBV7-8	TRBJ1-6	TRBD1	CASSLVGTGINSPLHF	TGTGCCAGCAGCTTAGTAGGGACAGGCATTAATTCACCCCTCCACTTT
.	TRBV2	TRBJ1-2	.	CASSEASGYGYTF	TGTGCCAGCAGTGAAGCTAGCGGCTATGGCTACACCTTC
.	TRBV27	TRBJ2-7	.	CASSFTGSYEQYF	TGTGCCAGCAGTTTCACAGGTTCCTACGAGCAGTACTTC
.	TRBV6-1	TRBJ2-5	.	CASSAHRFQETQYF	TGTGCCAGCAGTGCTCACAGGTTTCAAGAGACCCAGTACTTC
.	TRBV25-1	TRBJ2-1	.	CASMSGLPHNEQFF	TGTGCCAGCATGAGCGGGCTGCCACACAATGAGCAGTTCTTC
.	TRBV6-4	TRBJ1-1	TRBD1	CASSDSDRATEAFF	TGTGCCAGCAGTGACTCCGACAGGGCCACTGAAGCTTTCTTT
.	TRBV5-4	TRBJ2-1	.	CASSSGRASETYNEQFF	TGTGCCAGCAGCTCGGGAAGGGCTAGCGAGACCTACAATGAGCAGTTCTTC
once	TRBV5-4	TRBJ1-1	.	CASSWRGGDTEAFF	TGTGCCAGCAGCTGGAGAGGAGGGGACACTGAAGCTTTCTTT
.	TRBV10-1	TRBJ1-1	.	CASSDGGITQAFF	TGCGCCAGCAGTGATGGAGGGATCACCCAAGCTTTCTTT
.	TRBV27	TRBJ2-3	.	CASSLVQSTDTQYF	TGTGCCAGCAGTTTGGTCCAGAGCACAGATACGCAGTATTTT
.	TRBV19	TRBJ2-3	.	CASSRAGARTDTQYF	TGTGCCAGTAGTAGGGCGGGGGCCCGCACAGATACGCAGTATTTT
.	TRBV13	TRBJ2-1	.	CASSSRQVDEQFF	TGTGCCAGCAGCTCCCGGCAGGTAGATGAGCAGTTCTTC
.	TRBV7-9	TRBJ2-2	TRBD1	CASSIRTGANTGELFF	TGTGCCAGCAGCATAAGGACAGGGGCGAACACCGGGGAGCTGTTTTTT
.	TRBV6-5	TRBJ1-6	.	CASSYNPQGPNSPLHF	TGTGCCAGCAGTTACAATCCTCAGGGGCCTAATTCACCCCTCCACTTT
.	TRBV7-2	TRBJ2-6	.	CASSLSRGSGANVLTF	TGTGCCAGCAGCTTGAGCCGCGGCTCTGGGGCCAACGTCCTGACTTTC
few	TRBV7-2	TRBJ2-1	.	CASSFQGSDNEQFF	TGTGCCAGCAGCTTTCAGGGATCCGACAATGAGCAGTTCTTC
few	TRBV4-3	TRBJ2-2	TRBD1	CASSQDEGAPGELFF	TGCGCCAGCAGCCAAGATGAGGGGGCTCCCGGGGAGCTGTTTTTT
once	TRBV7-6	TRBJ2-1	.	CASSSMTGLTYNEQFF	TGTGCCAGCAGCTCTATGACGGGACTCACCTACAATGAGCAGTTCTTC